Reported below is one TCR beta chain. Antigen unknown. V lost 1 base to trimming and J lost 4 bases; unmatched junction nucleotides: 10. Germline V gives CDR1 SGHVS, CDR2 FQNEAQ. The CDR3 consists of 17 residues. Generated by immunoSEQ multiplex PCR, the TCRdb table keeps only in-frame clones and is missing some. This sample has 65,000 to 70,000 clones, with about 80% found just once. This sample was taken from a study of T cell responses to AZD1222 COVID-19 vaccine. The study's findings and limits: Spike regions recognized by vaccine-associated CD4 TCRs spanned the protein, led by 160-218 and 743-854. Nearly half of spike-specific TCRs reportedly go after variant regions that carry no mutations. A mostly white British donor set with more females was recruited, and clonal diversity was possibly underestimated.

The source of this sequence is an adult in good health. The V and J genes are TRBV7-8 and TRBJ2-5, with TRBD2 identical over 9 bases. Sequenced material: peripheral blood, taken on day 0 of AZD1222 vaccination. The CDR3 protein is CASSLEFGGGAIETQYF. The CDR3 DNA reads TGTGCCAGCAGCTTAGAGTTCGGCGGGGGGGCTATAGAGACCCAGTACTTC. Looking up the rest from reference TRBV7-8 and TRBJ2-5 gives the full variable domain: GAGVSQSPRYKVAKRGQDVALRCDPISGHVSLFWYQQALGQGPEFLTYFQNEAQLDKSGLPSDRFFAERPEGSVSTLKIQRTQQEDSAVYLCASSLEFGGGAIETQYFGPGTRLLVL.